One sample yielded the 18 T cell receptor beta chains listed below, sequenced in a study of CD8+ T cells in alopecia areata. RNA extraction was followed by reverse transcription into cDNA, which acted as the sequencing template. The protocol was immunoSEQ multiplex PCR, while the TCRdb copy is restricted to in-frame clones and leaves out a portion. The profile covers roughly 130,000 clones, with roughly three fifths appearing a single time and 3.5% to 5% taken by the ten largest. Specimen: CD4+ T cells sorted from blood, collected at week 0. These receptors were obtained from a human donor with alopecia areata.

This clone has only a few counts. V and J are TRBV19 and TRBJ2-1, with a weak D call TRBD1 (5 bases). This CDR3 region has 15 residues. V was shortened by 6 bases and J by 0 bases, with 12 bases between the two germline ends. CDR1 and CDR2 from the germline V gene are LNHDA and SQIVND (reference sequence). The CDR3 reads CASSPTGHSYNEQFF. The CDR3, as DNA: TGTGCCAGTAGCCCTACTGGACACTCCTACAATGAGCAGTTCTTC.

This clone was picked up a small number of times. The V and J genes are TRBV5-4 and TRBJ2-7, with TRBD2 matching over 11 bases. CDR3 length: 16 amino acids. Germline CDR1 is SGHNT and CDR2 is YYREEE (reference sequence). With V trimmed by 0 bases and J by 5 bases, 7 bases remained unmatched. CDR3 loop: CASSLGPTSGVNEQYF. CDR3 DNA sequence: TGTGCCAGCAGCTTGGGTCCGACTAGCGGGGTGAACGAGCAGTACTTC. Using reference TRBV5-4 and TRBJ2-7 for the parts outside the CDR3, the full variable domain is ETGVTQSPTHLIKTRGQQVTLRCSSQSGHNTVSWYQQALGQGPQFIFQYYREEENGRGNFPPRFSGLQFPNYSSELNVNALELDDSALYLCASSLGPTSGVNEQYFGPGTRLTVT.

Here the CDR3 reads CASSVRGLAFNEQFF. In nucleotides, the CDR3 is TGTGCCAGCAGCGTAAGGGGACTAGCATTCAATGAGCAGTTCTTC. The chain employs TRBV9 and TRBJ2-1; 9 nucleotides agree with TRBD2. This CDR3 spans 15 amino acids. The trim removed 1 base at V and 6 bases at J, leaving 5 bases unmatched. The germline gives CDR1 SGDLS, CDR2 YYNGEE.

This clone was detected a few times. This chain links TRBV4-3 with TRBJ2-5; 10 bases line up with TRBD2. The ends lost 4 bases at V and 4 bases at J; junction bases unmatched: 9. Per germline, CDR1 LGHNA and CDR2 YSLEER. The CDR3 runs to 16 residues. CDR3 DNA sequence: TGCGCCAGCAGCCCCATAGCGGGGGGCCCCCCAGAGACCCAGTACTTC. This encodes CASSPIAGGPPETQYF.

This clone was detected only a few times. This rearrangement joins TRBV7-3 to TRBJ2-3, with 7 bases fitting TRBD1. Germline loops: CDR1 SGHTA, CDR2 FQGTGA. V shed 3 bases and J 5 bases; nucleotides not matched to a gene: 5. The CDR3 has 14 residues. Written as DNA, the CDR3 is TGTGCCAGCAGCTTGTTGAGGGGGCAAGATACGCAGTATTTT. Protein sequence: CASSLLRGQDTQYF.

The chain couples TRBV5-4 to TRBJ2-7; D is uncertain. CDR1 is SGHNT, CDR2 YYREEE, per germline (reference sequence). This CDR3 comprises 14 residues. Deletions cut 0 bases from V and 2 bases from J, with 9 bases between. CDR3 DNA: TGTGCCAGCAGCTTGGGCCCAGCCCCCTACGAGCAGTACTTC. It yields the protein CASSLGPAPYEQYF.

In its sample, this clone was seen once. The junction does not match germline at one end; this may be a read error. CDR3: CASSRGTENEKQFF. In nucleotides, the CDR3 is TGTGCCAGTAGTAGAGGGACGGAGAACGAAAAACAGTTTTTT. The chain joins TRBV19 to TRBJ1-4, with a tentative D call TRBD1 (5 bases). Germline loops: CDR1 LNHDA, CDR2 SQIVND (reference sequence). There are 14 residues in the CDR3.

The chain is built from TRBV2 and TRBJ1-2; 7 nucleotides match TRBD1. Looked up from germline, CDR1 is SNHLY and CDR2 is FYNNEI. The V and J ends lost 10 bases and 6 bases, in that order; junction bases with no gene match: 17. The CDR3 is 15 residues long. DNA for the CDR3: TGTGCCACCACCTTCCAGGGACAGCCAGGGGATGGCTACACCTTC. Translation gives CATTFQGQPGDGYTF.

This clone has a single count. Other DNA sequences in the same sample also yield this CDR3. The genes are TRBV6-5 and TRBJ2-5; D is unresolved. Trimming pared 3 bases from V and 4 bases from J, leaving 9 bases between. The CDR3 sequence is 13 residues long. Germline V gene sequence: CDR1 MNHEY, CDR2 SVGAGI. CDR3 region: CASSYSGRETQYF. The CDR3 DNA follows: TGTGCCAGCAGTTATTCTGGCCGAGAGACCCAGTACTTC.

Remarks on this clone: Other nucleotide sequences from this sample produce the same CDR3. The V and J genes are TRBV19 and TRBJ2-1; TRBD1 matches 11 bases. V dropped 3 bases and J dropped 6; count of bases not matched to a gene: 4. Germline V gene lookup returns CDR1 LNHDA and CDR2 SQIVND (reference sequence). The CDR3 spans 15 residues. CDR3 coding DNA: TGTGCCAGTAGTATTGGGACAGGGGGAATCAATGAGCAGTTCTTC. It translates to CASSIGTGGINEQFF.

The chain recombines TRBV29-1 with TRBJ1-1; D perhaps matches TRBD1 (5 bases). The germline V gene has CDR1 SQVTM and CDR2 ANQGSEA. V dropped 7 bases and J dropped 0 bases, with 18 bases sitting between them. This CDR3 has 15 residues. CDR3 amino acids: CSGERQRWMNTEAFF. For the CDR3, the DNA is TGCAGCGGGGAACGACAGAGATGGATGAACACTGAAGCTTTCTTT.

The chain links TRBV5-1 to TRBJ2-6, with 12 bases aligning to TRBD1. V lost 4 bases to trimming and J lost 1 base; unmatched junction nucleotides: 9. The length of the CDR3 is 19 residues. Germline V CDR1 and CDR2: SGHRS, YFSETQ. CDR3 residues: CASSPGTGGSSSGANVLTF. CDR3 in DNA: TGCGCCAGCAGCCCGGGGACAGGGGGCTCCTCATCTGGGGCCAACGTCCTGACTTTC.

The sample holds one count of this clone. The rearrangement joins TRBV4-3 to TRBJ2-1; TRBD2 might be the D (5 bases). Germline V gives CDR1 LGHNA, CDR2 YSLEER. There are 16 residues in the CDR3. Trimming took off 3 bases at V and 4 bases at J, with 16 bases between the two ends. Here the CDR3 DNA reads TGCGCCAGCAGCCAGACCTTAGCGAAACCTTACAATGAGCAGTTCTTC. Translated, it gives CASSQTLAKPYNEQFF.

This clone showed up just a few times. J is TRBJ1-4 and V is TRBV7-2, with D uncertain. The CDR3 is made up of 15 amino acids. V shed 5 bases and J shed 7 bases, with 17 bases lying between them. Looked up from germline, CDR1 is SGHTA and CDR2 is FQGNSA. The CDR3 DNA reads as TGTGCCAGCAGCCCCCGGTCCTTCTCGGGTGAAAAACTGTTTTTT. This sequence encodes CASSPRSFSGEKLFF. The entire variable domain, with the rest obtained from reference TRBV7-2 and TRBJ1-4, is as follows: GAGVSQSPSNKVTEKGKDVELRCDPISGHTALYWYRQSLGQGLEFLIYFQGNSAPDKSGLPSDRFSAERTGGSVSTLTIQRTQQEDSAVYLCASSPRSFSGEKLFFGSGTQLSVL.

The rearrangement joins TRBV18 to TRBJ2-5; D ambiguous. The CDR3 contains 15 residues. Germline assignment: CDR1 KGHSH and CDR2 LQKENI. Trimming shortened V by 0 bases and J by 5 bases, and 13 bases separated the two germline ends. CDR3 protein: CASSPPGIVTETQYF. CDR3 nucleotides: TGTGCCAGCTCACCACCAGGGATAGTAACGGAGACCCAGTACTTC.

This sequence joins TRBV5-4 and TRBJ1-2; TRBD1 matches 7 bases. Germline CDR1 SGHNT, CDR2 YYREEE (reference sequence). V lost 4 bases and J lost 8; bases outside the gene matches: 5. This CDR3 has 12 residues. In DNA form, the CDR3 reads TGTGCCAGCAGCCCATACAGGGGAGGCTACACCTTC. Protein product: CASSPYRGGYTF.

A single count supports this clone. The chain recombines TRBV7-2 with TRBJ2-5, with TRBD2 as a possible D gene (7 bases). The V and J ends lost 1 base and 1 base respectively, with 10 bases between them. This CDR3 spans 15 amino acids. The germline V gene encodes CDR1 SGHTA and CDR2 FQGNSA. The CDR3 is CASSLVGGRQETQYF. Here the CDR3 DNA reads TGTGCCAGCAGCTTAGTGGGGGGGCGCCAAGAGACCCAGTACTTC.

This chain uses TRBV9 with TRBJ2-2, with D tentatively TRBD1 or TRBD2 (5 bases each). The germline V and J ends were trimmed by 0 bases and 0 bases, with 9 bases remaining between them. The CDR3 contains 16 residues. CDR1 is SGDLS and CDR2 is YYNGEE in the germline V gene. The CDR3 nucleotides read TGTGCCAGCAGCGTAGATATGGGGGCGAACACCGGGGAGCTGTTTTTT. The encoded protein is CASSVDMGANTGELFF.